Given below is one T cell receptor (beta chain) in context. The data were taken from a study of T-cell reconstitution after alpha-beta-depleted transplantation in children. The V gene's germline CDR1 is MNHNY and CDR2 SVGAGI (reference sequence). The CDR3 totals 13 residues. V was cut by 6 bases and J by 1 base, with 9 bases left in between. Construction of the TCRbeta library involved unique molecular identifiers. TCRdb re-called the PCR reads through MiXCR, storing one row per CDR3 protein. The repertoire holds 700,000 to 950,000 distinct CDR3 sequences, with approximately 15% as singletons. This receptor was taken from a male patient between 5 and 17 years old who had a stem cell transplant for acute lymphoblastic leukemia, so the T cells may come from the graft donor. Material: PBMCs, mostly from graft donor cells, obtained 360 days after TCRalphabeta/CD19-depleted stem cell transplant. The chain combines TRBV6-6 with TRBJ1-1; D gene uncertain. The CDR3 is CASSPYSNTEAFF. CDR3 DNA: TGTGCCAGCAGCCCGTATTCGAACACTGAAGCTTTCTTT.